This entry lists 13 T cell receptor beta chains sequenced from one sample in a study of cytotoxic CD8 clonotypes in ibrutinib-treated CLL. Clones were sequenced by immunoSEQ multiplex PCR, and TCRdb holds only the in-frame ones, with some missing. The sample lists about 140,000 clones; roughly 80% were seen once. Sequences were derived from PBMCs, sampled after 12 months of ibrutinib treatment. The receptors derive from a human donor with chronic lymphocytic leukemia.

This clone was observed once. The CDR3 sequence is CAWSSLRSGTPTSTDTQYF. CDR3 nucleotides: TGTGCCTGGAGTTCCCTTCGGAGCGGAACACCCACTAGCACAGATACGCAGTATTTT. J is TRBJ2-3 and V is TRBV30; D possibly corresponds to TRBD2 (5 bases). Germline CDR1 reads GTSNPN; CDR2 reads SVGIG (reference sequence). The CDR3 covers 19 residues. V lost 2 bases and J lost 0, with 24 bases in between.

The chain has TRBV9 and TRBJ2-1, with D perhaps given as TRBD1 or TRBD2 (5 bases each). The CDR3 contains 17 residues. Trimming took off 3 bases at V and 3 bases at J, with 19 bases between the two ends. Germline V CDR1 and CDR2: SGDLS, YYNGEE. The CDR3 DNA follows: TGTGCCAGCAGCGGTTTCCGGGGCCGGGAAGACTACAATGAGCAGTTCTTC. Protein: CASSGFRGREDYNEQFF.

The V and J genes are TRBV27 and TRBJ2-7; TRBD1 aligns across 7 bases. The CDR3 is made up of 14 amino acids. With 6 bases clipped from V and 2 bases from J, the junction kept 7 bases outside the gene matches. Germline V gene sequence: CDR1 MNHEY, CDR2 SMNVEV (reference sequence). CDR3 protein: CASSWTGYTYEQYF. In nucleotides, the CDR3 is TGTGCCAGCAGCTGGACAGGATACACCTACGAGCAGTACTTC.

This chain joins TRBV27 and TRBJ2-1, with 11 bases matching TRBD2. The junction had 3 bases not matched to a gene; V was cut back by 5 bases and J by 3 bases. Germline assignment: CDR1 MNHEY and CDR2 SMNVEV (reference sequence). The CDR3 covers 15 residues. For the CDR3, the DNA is TGTGCCAGCAGTCCTCTAGCGGGGGGCTACAATGAGCAGTTCTTC. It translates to CASSPLAGGYNEQFF.

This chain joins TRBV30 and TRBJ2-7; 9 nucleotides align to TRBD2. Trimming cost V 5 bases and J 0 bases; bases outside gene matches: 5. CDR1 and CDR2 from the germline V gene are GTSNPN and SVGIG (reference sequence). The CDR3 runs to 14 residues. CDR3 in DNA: TGTGCCTGGGCTAGCGGGGCCGGCTCCTACGAGCAGTACTTC. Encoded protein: CAWASGAGSYEQYF.

Here the CDR3 DNA reads TGTGCCAGCAGGGCAGGGGGTAGCTCCTACGAGCAGTACTTC. It codes for CASRAGGSSYEQYF. The chain has TRBV2 and TRBJ2-7; 7 nucleotides line up with TRBD1. The V segment lost 6 bases and the J segment 0 bases; nucleotides outside the gene matches: 5. The CDR3 extends over 14 amino acids. Germline lookup yields CDR1 SNHLY and CDR2 FYNNEI.

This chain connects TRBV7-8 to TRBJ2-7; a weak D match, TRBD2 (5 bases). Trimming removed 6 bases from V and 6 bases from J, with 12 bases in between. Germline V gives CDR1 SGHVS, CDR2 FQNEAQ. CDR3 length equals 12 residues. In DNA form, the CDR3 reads TGTGCCAGCAGTTCGGCAGCGGTCGAGCAGTACTTC. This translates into CASSSAAVEQYF.

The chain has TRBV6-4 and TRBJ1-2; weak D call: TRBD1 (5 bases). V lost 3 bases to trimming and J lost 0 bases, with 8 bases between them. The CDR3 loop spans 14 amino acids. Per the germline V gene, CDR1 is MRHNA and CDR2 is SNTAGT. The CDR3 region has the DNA TGTGCCAGCAGTGAGGGGCCAGCTAACTATGGCTACACCTTC. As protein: CASSEGPANYGYTF.

CDR3 residues: CASSFVPETQYF. CDR3 in DNA: TGTGCCAGCAGCTTCGTACCGGAGACCCAGTACTTC. The rearrangement links TRBV7-2 to TRBJ2-5, with unresolved D. This CDR3 comprises 12 residues. Per germline, CDR1 SGHTA and CDR2 FQGNSA. Trimming removed 3 bases at V and 5 bases at J, with 7 bases between.

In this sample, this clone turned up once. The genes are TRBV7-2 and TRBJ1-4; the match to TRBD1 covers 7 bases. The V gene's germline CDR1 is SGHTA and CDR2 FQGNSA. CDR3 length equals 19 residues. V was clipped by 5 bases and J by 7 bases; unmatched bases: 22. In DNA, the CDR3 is TGTGCCAGCAGCAGGACCAGTGGGGACAGCAGTTTTGGGGGTGAAAAACTGTTTTTT. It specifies CASSRTSGDSSFGGEKLFF.

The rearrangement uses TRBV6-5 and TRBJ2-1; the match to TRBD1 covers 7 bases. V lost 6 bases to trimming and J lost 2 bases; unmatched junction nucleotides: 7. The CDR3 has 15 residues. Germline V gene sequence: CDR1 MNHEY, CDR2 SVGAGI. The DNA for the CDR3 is TGTGCCAGCAGCCCAGACAGGGTACCCTACAATGAGCAGTTCTTC. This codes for CASSPDRVPYNEQFF.

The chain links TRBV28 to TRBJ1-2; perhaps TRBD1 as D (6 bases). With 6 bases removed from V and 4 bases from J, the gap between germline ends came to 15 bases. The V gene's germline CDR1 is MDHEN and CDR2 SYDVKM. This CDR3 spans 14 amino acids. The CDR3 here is CASSPGSGAYGYTF. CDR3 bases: TGTGCCAGCAGCCCTGGGTCGGGGGCCTATGGCTACACCTTC.

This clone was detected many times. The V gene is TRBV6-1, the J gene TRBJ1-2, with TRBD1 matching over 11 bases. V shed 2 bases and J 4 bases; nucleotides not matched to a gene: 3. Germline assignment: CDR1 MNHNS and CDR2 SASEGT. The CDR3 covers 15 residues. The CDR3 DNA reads TGTGCCAGCAGTGAAAGGACAGGGGGCAGCTATGGCTACACCTTC. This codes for CASSERTGGSYGYTF.